These 11 T cell receptor beta chains originate from one sample sequenced in a study of blood T cells in healthy people across ages. Next came a second PCR, run for about 6 to 11 cycles, which used a sample-barcoded 5' primer along with a J-beta primer mix. TCRdb analysed the 5' RACE reads with MiXCR anew, one entry per CDR3 protein. The table records some 1.8 million distinct CDR3 sequences, about two fifths of them present only once. Sequenced material: blood. These TCRs come from a human donor in good health.

The chain uses TRBV4-3 and TRBJ2-1, with 7 bases fitting TRBD2. The CDR3 extends over 19 amino acids. Germline values: CDR1 LGHNA, CDR2 YSLEER. V lost 0 bases to trimming and J lost 0 bases; unmatched junction nucleotides: 11. CDR3 loop: CASSQEHASGVPSYNEQFF. DNA of the CDR3: TGCGCCAGCAGCCAAGAACACGCCAGCGGGGTTCCCTCCTACAATGAGCAGTTCTTC.

This clonotype was counted at least ten times. The chain has TRBV29-1 and TRBJ2-3, with TRBD1 as a possible D gene (5 bases). This CDR3 comprises 13 residues. The V gene lost 1 base and the J gene lost 2 bases, with 7 bases spanning the gap. The V gene's germline CDR1 is SQVTM and CDR2 ANQGSEA. The CDR3 coding sequence is TGCAGCGTTGAAGGGACAAACACAGATACGCAGTATTTT. Translating gives CSVEGTNTDTQYF.

This clonotype was seen more than once but under ten times. The rearrangement joins TRBV12-3 or TRBV12-4 to TRBJ2-5, with 7 nucleotides matching TRBD2. This CDR3 is 18 amino acids long. J was trimmed by 0 bases and V by 5 bases; bases with no gene match: 15. For the CDR3, the DNA is TGTGCCAGCAGTACCTCATGGGGGTTGGGGGGGAACCAAGAGACCCAGTACTTC. The encoded protein is CASSTSWGLGGNQETQYF.

The chain joins TRBV24-1 to TRBJ2-7, with 7 bases that match TRBD2. Germline CDR1 KGHDR, CDR2 SFDVKD. V shed 3 bases, J shed 2 bases, and the junction held 6 bases outside the gene matches. The length of the CDR3 is 15 residues. CDR3 coding DNA: TGTGCCACCAGTGATCCCCGGGGACTACCCTACGAGCAGTACTTC. Translated, it gives CATSDPRGLPYEQYF.

The chain is built from TRBV5-5 and TRBJ2-5; 7 nucleotides line up with TRBD2. This CDR3 comprises 16 residues. V shed 0 bases, J shed 4 bases, and the junction held 9 bases outside the gene matches. Per germline, CDR1 SGHKS and CDR2 YYEKEE (reference sequence). The chain's CDR3 is CASSLVIRGEGETQYF. The CDR3 coding sequence is TGTGCCAGCAGCTTGGTGATACGGGGGGAGGGAGAGACCCAGTACTTC. Full variable domain (outside the CDR3, taken from reference TRBV5-5 and TRBJ2-5): DAGVTQSPTHLIKTRGQQVTLRCSPISGHKSVSWYQQVLGQGPQFIFQYYEKEERGRGNFPDRFSARQFPNYSSELNVNALLLGDSALYLCASSLVIRGEGETQYFGPGTRLLVL.

This clonotype was seen once. The chain employs TRBV7-8 and TRBJ2-7; D may match TRBD1 or TRBD2 (6 bases each). CDR1 and CDR2 from the germline V gene are SGHVS and FQNEAQ. V was cut by 1 base and J by 2 bases, with 18 bases left in between. The CDR3 extends over 17 amino acids. Here the CDR3 reads CASSLGWGASVPYEQYF. The CDR3 bases are TGTGCCAGCAGCTTAGGATGGGGGGCGTCCGTTCCCTACGAGCAGTACTTC.

The chain joins TRBV6-5 to TRBJ1-1; D is perhaps TRBD1 (6 bases). The CDR3 consists of 11 residues. Germline-derived CDR1 and CDR2 are MNHEY and SVGAGI. Trimming shortened V by 7 bases and J by 11 bases, and 14 bases separated the two germline ends. The CDR3 sequence is CASMGGVRAFF. CDR3 coding DNA: TGTGCCAGCATGGGGGGCGTGAGGGCTTTCTTT.

A few counts support this clonotype. V gene TRBV6-6 combines with J gene TRBJ2-1, with D possibly being TRBD1 or TRBD2 (7 bases each). V gave up 10 bases and J gave up 1 base, with 17 bases separating them. CDR3 length: 15 residues. The germline V gene encodes CDR1 MNHNY and CDR2 SVGAGI (reference sequence). The CDR3 reads CAISSQGGSYNEQFF. The CDR3 bases are TGTGCCATTTCCTCCCAGGGGGGGTCCTACAATGAGCAGTTCTTC.

The chain combines TRBV4-2 with TRBJ2-7; 14 bases agree with TRBD2. This CDR3 has 16 amino acids. V gave up 0 bases and J gave up 7 bases; unmatched junction bases: 5. The germline V gene encodes CDR1 LGHNA and CDR2 YNFKEQ. The CDR3 DNA sequence: TGTGCCAGCAGCCAAGATTGGGGACTAGCGGGGGAAGAGCAGTACTTC. Protein sequence: CASSQDWGLAGEEQYF.

This clonotype came up a few times. The V gene is TRBV11-1, the J gene TRBJ1-6; D is unclear. Germline V gene sequence: CDR1 SGHAT, CDR2 FQDESV (reference sequence). V dropped 6 bases and J dropped 10 bases, with 13 bases sitting between them. This CDR3 has 13 residues. CDR3 sequence reads: CASSYGPGSPLHF. The CDR3 DNA sequence: TGTGCCAGCAGTTATGGTCCCGGGTCACCCCTCCACTTT. The entire variable domain, with the rest obtained from reference TRBV11-1 and TRBJ1-6, is as follows: EAEVAQSPRYKITEKSQAVAFWCDPISGHATLYWYRQILGQGPELLVQFQDESVVDDSQLPKDRFSAERLKGVDSTLKIQPAELGDSAMYLCASSYGPGSPLHFGNGTRLTVT.

The chain employs TRBV12-3 or TRBV12-4 and TRBJ1-1, with D tentatively TRBD1 (5 bases). The length of the CDR3 is 13 residues. Trimming took off 6 bases at V and 4 bases at J, with 12 bases between the two ends. CDR3 in amino acids: CASRGEAGTEAFF. CDR3 DNA sequence: TGTGCCAGCAGAGGGGAGGCGGGCACTGAAGCTTTCTTT.